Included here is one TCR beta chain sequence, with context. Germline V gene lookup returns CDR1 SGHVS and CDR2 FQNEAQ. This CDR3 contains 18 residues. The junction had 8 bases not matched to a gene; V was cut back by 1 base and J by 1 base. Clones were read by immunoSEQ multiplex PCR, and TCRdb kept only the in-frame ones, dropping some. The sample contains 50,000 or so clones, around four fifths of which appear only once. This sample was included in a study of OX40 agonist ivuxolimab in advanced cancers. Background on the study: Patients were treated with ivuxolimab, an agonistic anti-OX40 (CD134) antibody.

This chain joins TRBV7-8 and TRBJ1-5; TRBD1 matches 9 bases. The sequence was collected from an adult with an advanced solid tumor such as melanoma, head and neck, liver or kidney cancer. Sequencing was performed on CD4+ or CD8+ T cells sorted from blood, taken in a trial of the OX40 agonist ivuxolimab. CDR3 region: CASSLVGTGFFSNQPQHF. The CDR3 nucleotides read TGTGCCAGCAGCTTAGTAGGGACAGGGTTCTTCAGCAATCAGCCCCAGCATTTT.